These 2 T cell receptor beta chains originate from one sample sequenced in a study of blood T cell repertoires in COVID-19. Measured with immunoSEQ multiplex PCR; TCRdb has only the in-frame clones, and not every one. This sample has just under 35,000 clones, with roughly 90% found just once. Sequencing was carried out using peripheral blood. Receptors originate from a man aged 55-75 years with active or convalescent COVID-19.

The chain carries TRBV11-3 and TRBJ2-1, with 12 bases that match TRBD2. Germline V lookup: CDR1 SGHNT, CDR2 YENEEA. The CDR3 has 17 amino acids. V was clipped by 1 base and J by 4 bases; unmatched bases: 5. CDR3 sequence: CASSLVATSGGYNEQFF. CDR3 DNA sequence: TGTGCCAGCAGCTTAGTGGCGACTAGCGGGGGTTACAATGAGCAGTTCTTC.

The chain couples TRBV28 to TRBJ2-1, with TRBD1 as a possible D gene (7 bases). In germline, CDR1 is MDHEN, CDR2 SYDVKM. The V end was cut by 7 bases, the J end by 9 bases, with 19 bases between. The CDR3 extends over 14 amino acids. The CDR3 spells CASTPQGGEREQFF. As DNA, the CDR3 is TGTGCCAGCACCCCCCAGGGGGGAGAGCGTGAGCAGTTCTTC.